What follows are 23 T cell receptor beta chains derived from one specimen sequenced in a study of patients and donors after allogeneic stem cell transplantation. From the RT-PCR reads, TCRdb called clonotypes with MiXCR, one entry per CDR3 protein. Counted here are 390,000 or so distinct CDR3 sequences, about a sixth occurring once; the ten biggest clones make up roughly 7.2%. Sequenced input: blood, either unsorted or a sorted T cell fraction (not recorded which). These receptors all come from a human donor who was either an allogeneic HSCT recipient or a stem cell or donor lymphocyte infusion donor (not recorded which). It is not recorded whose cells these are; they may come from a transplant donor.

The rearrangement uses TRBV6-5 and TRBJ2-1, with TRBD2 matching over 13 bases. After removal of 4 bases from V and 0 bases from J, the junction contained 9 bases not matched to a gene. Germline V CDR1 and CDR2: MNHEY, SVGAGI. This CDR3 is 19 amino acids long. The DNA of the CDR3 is TGTGCCAGCAGTTCGGGACTAGCGGGGACTTTTAGCTCCTACAATGAGCAGTTCTTC. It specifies CASSSGLAGTFSSYNEQFF.

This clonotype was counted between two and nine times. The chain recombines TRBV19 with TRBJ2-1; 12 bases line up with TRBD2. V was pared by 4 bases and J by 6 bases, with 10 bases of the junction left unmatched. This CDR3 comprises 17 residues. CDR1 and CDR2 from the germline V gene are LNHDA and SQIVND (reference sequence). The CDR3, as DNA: TGTGCCAGTAGTAGGCTAGCGGGAGGGCCGGTAGGCAATGAGCAGTTCTTC. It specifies CASSRLAGGPVGNEQFF. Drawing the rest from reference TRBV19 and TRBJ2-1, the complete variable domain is DGGITQSPKYLFRKEGQNVTLSCEQNLNHDAMYWYRQDPGQGLRLIYYSQIVNDFQKGDIAEGYSVSREKKESFPLTVTSAQKNPTAFYLCASSRLAGGPVGNEQFFGPGTRLTVL.

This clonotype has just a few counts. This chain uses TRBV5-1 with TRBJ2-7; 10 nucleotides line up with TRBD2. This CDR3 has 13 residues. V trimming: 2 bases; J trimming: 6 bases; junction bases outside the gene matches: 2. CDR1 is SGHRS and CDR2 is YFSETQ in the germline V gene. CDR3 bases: TGCGCCAGCAGCTTAGCGGGAGGGTTCGAGCAGTACTTC. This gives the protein CASSLAGGFEQYF.

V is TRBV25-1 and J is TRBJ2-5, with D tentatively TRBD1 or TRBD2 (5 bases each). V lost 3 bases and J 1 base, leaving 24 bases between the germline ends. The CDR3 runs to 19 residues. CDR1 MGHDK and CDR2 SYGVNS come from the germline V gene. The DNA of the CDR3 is TGTGCCAGCAGTGACCTCGGGACCCTGGGCCTAGCTAGCCAAGAGACCCAGTACTTC. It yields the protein CASSDLGTLGLASQETQYF.

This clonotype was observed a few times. As DNA, the CDR3 is TGTGCCAGCTCACCCCCGGGACTAGCGGGGGTCGAGCAGTACTTC. Translated: CASSPPGLAGVEQYF. The chain combines TRBV18 with TRBJ2-7, with 14 bases that match TRBD2. The trim removed 3 bases at V and 6 bases at J, leaving 4 bases unmatched. There are 15 residues in the CDR3. Per germline, CDR1 KGHSH and CDR2 LQKENI.

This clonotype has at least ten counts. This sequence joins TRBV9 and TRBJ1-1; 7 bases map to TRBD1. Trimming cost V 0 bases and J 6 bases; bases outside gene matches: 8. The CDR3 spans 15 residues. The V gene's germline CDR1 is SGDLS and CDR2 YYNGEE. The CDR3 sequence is CASSVVAGGASEAFF. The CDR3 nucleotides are TGTGCCAGCAGCGTAGTCGCAGGGGGGGCCTCTGAAGCTTTCTTT.

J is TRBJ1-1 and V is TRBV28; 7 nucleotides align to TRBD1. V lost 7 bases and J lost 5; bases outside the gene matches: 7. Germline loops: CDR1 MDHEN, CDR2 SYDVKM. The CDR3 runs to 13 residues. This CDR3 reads CASTVNRGTEAFF. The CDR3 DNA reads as TGTGCCAGCACTGTGAACAGGGGAACTGAAGCTTTCTTT.

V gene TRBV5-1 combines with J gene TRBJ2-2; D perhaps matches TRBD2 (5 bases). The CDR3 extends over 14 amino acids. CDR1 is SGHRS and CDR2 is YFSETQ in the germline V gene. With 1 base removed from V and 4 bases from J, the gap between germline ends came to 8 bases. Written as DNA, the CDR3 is TGCGCCAGCAGCTTGATAAGCGGCACCGGGGAGCTGTTTTTT. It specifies CASSLISGTGELFF.

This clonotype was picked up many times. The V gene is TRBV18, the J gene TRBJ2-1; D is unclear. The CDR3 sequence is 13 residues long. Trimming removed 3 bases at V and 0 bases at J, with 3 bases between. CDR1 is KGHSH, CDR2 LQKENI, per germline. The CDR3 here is CASSPASYNEQFF. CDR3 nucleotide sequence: TGTGCCAGCTCACCGGCCTCCTACAATGAGCAGTTCTTC.

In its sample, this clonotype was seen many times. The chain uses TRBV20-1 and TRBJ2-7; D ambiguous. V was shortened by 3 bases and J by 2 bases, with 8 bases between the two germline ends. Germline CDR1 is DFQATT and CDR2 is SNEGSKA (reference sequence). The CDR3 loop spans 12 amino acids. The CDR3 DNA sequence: TGCAGTGCTAGTTACGGCCCCTACGAGCAGTACTTC. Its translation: CSASYGPYEQYF.

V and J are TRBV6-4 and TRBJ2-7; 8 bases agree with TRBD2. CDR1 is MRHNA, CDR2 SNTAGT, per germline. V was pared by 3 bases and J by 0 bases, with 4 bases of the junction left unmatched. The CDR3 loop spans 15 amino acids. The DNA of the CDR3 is TGTGCCAGCAGTGAAGCCAGCGGGAGCTCCTACGAGCAGTACTTC. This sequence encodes CASSEASGSSYEQYF.

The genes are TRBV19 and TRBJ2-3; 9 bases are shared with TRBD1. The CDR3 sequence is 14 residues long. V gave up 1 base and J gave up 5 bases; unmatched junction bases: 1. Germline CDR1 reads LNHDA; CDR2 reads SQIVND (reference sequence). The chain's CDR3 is CASSIGDRVDTQYF. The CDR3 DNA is TGTGCCAGTAGTATAGGGGACAGGGTAGATACGCAGTATTTT. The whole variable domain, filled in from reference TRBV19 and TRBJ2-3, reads DGGITQSPKYLFRKEGQNVTLSCEQNLNHDAMYWYRQDPGQGLRLIYYSQIVNDFQKGDIAEGYSVSREKKESFPLTVTSAQKNPTAFYLCASSIGDRVDTQYFGPGTRLTVL.

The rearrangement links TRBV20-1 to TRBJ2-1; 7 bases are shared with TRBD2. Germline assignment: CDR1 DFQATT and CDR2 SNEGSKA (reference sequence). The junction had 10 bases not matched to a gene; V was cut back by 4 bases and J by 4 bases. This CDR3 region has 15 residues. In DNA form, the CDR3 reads TGCAGTGCTATGCCCAGTCGCGGGGGATACAATGAGCAGTTCTTC. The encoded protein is CSAMPSRGGYNEQFF.

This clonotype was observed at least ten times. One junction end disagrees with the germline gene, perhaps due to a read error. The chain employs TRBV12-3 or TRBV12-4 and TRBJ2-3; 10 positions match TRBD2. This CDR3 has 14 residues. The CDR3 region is CASSLAGASDTQYF. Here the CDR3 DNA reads TGTGCCAGCAGTCTAGCGGGAGCGTCTGATACGCAGTATTTT.

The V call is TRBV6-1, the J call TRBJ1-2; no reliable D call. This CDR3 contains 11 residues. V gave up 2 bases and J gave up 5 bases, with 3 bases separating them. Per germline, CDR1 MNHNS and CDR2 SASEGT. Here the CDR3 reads CASSELYGYTF. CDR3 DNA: TGTGCCAGCAGTGAATTGTATGGCTACACCTTC.

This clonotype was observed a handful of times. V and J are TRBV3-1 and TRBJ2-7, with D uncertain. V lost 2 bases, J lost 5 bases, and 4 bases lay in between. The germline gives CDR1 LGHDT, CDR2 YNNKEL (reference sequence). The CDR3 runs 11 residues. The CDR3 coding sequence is TGTGCCAGCAGCCAAAGGGACGAGCAGTACTTC. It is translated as CASSQRDEQYF.

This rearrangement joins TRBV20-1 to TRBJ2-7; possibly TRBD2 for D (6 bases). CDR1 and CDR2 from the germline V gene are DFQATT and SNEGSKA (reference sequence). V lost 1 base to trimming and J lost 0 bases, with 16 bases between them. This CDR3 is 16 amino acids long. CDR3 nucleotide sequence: TGCAGTGCTAGAGTCCTTCAGGGACTTTACTCCTACGAGCAGTACTTC. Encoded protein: CSARVLQGLYSYEQYF.

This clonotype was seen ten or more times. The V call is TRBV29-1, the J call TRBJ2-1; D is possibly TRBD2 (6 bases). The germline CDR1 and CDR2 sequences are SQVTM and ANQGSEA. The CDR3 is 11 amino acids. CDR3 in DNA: TGCAGTGGGAGGTCCTACAATGAGCAGTTCTTC. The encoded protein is CSGRSYNEQFF.

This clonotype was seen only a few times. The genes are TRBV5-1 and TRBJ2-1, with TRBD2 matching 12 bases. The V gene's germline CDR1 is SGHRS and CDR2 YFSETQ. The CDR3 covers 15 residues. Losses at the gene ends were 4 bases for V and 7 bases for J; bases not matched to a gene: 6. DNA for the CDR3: TGCGCCAGCAGCCTCGGGACTAGCGGGCGTAATGAGCAGTTCTTC. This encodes CASSLGTSGRNEQFF.

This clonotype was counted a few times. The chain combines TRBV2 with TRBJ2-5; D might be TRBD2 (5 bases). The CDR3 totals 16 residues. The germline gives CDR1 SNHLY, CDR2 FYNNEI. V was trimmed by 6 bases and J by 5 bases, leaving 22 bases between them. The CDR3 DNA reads TGTGCCAGCAGGGAGAGAGGGAGAACAAGCGCGGAGACCCAGTACTTC. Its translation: CASRERGRTSAETQYF.

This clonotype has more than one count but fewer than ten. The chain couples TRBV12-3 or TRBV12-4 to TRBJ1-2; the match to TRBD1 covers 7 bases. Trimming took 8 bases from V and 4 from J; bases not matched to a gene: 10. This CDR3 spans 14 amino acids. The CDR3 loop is CASRRQGGFYGYTF. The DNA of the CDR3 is TGTGCCAGCCGCAGACAGGGAGGTTTCTATGGCTACACCTTC.

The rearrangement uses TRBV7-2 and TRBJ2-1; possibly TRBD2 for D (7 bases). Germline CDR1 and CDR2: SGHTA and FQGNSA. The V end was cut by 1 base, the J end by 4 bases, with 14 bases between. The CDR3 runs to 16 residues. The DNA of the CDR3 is TGTGCCAGCAGCTTAGATGGGGGGGCCTGGTACAATGAGCAGTTCTTC. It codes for CASSLDGGAWYNEQFF.

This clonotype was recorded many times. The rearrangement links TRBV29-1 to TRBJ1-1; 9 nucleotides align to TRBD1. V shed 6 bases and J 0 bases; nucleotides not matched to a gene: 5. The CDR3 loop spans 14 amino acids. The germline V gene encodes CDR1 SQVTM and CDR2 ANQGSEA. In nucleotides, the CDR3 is TGCAGCGTCGGACAGGGGAGGCTGAACACTGAAGCTTTCTTT. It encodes CSVGQGRLNTEAFF.